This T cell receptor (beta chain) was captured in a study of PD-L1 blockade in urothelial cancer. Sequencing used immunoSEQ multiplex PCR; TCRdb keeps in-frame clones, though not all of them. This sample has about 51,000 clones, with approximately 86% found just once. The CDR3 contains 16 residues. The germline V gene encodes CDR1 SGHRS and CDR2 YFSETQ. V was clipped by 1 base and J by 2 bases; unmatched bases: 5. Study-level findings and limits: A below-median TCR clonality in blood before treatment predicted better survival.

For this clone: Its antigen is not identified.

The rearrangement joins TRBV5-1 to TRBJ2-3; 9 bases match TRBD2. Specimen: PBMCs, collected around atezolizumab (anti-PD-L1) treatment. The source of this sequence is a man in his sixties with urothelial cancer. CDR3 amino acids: CASSLRLAENTDTQYF. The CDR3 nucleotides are TGCGCCAGCAGCTTGCGACTAGCGGAAAACACAGATACGCAGTATTTT.